Below, one TCR beta chain is given with its context. Germline V gene sequence: CDR1 SGHTA, CDR2 FQGNSA. The CDR3 contains 14 residues. Unmatched junction bases numbered 4, after V lost 5 bases and J lost 5 bases. This specimen comes from a study of blood T cell repertoires in COVID-19. Whole-study context: Both acute and convalescent COVID-19 samples were obtained from the United States, Italy and Spain.

Original methodology: Amplification of reference gene primers was used by the study to estimate nucleated cell counts. This table comes from immunoSEQ multiplex PCR, and its TCRdb copy is limited to in-frame clones, with some not included. That table furnishes V, J and clone size, whereas the DNA furnished D and trimming. The sample shows 45,000 to 65,000 clones, roughly 90% of them seen only once. The chain employs TRBV7-2 and TRBJ2-1, with 9 bases matching TRBD2. This clonotype was obtained from a human donor in a cohort sampled during active COVID-19. The sequenced sample consisted of peripheral blood. The CDR3 sequence: CASSPSGGNNEQFF. The DNA for the CDR3 is TGTGCCAGCAGCCCGAGCGGGGGGAACAATGAGCAGTTCTTC.